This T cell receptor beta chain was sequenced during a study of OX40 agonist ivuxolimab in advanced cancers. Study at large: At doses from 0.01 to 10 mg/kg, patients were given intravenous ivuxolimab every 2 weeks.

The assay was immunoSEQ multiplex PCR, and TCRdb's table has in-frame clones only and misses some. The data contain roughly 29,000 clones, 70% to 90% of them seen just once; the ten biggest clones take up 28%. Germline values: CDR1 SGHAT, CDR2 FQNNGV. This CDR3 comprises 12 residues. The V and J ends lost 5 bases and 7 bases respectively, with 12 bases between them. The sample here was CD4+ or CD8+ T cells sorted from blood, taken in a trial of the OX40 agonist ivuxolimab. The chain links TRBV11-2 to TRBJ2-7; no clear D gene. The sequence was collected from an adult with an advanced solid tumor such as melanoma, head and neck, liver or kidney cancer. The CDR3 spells CASSPPSSEQYF. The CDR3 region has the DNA TGTGCCAGCAGCCCCCCTTCATCGGAGCAGTACTTC.